Presented here are 20 T cell receptor beta chains from one specimen sequenced in a study of T cells in Graves' hyperthyroidism and ophthalmopathy. RNA transcripts provided the source from which TCR beta CDR3 regions were amplified. A set of HTBI primers served as the primers for a first-round RT-PCR of the TCR CDR3. TCRdb reanalysed the multiplex PCR reads using MiXCR and keeps one entry per CDR3 protein. This sample carries some 600,000 distinct CDR3 sequences, more than 11% of them seen once, and the ten largest clones take roughly 5.7%. Sequencing used blood. These receptor sequences come from a woman aged 30 to 39 with Graves' hyperthyroidism that later progressed to Graves' ophthalmopathy.

There are a few counts of this clonotype. This chain connects TRBV5-1 to TRBJ1-4; D ambiguous. Germline CDR1 is SGHRS and CDR2 is YFSETQ. V gave up 5 bases and J gave up 0 bases, with 5 bases separating them. There are 13 residues in the CDR3. Here the CDR3 DNA reads TGCGCCAGCAGTCAAGCAACTAATGAAAAACTGTTTTTT. It yields the protein CASSQATNEKLFF.

This clonotype was recorded many times. The chain recombines TRBV7-2 with TRBJ1-3; 7 bases map to TRBD1. V lost 5 bases to trimming and J lost 4 bases; unmatched junction nucleotides: 2. This CDR3 is 13 amino acids long. CDR1 is SGHTA and CDR2 is FQGNSA in the germline V gene. The CDR3 loop reads CASSRGQGNTIYF. CDR3 coding DNA: TGTGCCAGCAGCAGGGGACAGGGAAACACCATATATTTT.

Remarks on this clonotype: This may come from a read error, since a much larger clone is one base off. V gene TRBV5-8 combines with J gene TRBJ1-2; D perhaps matches TRBD1 (6 bases). The CDR3 totals 14 residues. CDR1 and CDR2 from the germline V gene are SGHTS and YDEGEE. V was cut by 0 bases and J by 12 bases, with 18 bases left in between. As DNA, the CDR3 is TGTGCCAGCAGCTTGGAATGGCGGGGGCAAGGCGACACCTTC. Translated, it gives CASSLEWRGQGDTF. Together with reference TRBV5-8 and TRBJ1-2, the CDR3 gives the full variable domain: EAGVTQSPTHLIKTRGQQATLRCSPISGHTSVYWYQQALGLGLQFLLWYDEGEERNRGNFPPRFSGRQFPNYSSELNVNALELEDSALYLCASSLEWRGQGDTFGSGTRLTVV.

The J gene is TRBJ1-2, the V gene TRBV7-3; possibly TRBD1 for D (6 bases). Looked up from germline, CDR1 is SGHTA and CDR2 is FQGTGA. This CDR3 is built from 13 residues. V was cut by 5 bases and J by 8 bases, with 15 bases left in between. The CDR3 bases are TGTGCCAGCAGCCCTGGGGGGCCGGAAGGCTACACCTTC. Encoded protein: CASSPGGPEGYTF.

This clonotype was counted many times. This CDR3 reads CASSLGVAGGTDTQYF. Here the CDR3 DNA reads TGTGCCAGCAGCTTAGGGGTAGCGGGGGGCACAGATACGCAGTATTTT. The chain uses TRBV7-8 and TRBJ2-3, with 9 bases identical to TRBD2. V gave up 1 base and J gave up 1 base; unmatched junction bases: 3. The germline CDR1 and CDR2 sequences are SGHVS and FQNEAQ. The CDR3 is made up of 16 amino acids.

This clonotype was seen many times. The rearrangement links TRBV12-3 or TRBV12-4 to TRBJ1-3; tentatively, D is TRBD1 (6 bases). V lost 4 bases and J 2 bases, leaving 21 bases between the germline ends. The CDR3 runs 18 residues. CDR3 residues: CASSSVLWSGTTGNTIYF. CDR3 in DNA: TGTGCCAGCAGTTCCGTCCTTTGGTCGGGGACAACTGGAAACACCATATATTTT.

The gene calls are TRBV25-1 and TRBJ1-4; D is undetermined. V was shortened by 8 bases and J by 0 bases, with 4 bases between the two germline ends. CDR3 length: 12 amino acids. Looked up from germline, CDR1 is MGHDK and CDR2 is SYGVNS. The CDR3, as DNA: TGTGCCAGCGCGGCAACTAATGAAAAACTGTTTTTT. Encoded protein: CASAATNEKLFF.

This clonotype showed up just a few times. V is TRBV9 and J is TRBJ2-2, with 9 bases that match TRBD2. The CDR3 sequence is 17 residues long. The germline V gene has CDR1 SGDLS and CDR2 YYNGEE. Germline trimming cut 4 bases from V and 6 bases from J; bases unmatched to any gene: 13. DNA of the CDR3: TGTGCCAGCAGCCAAGATAGGCGGGAGGGCCAATCCGGGGAGCTGTTTTTT. Amino acids: CASSQDRREGQSGELFF.

On this clonotype itself: An end of the junction differs from the germline gene, which may be a read error. The chain employs TRBV5-1 and TRBJ2-6; 7 bases line up with TRBD1. The CDR3 extends over 13 amino acids. CDR1 is SGHRS and CDR2 is YFSETQ in the germline V gene. CDR3 DNA: TGCGCCAGCAGCGGAACAGGGGTCAACGTCCTGACTTTC. Its translation is CASSGTGVNVLTF.

This clonotype was picked up a small number of times. This chain uses TRBV18 with TRBJ2-7; D possibly corresponds to TRBD2 (5 bases). The germline V and J ends were trimmed by 6 bases and 6 bases, with 12 bases remaining between them. Germline V gives CDR1 KGHSH, CDR2 LQKENI. The CDR3 consists of 12 residues. This chain's CDR3 is CASSGLSPEQYF. CDR3 DNA sequence: TGTGCCAGCTCCGGACTGTCCCCCGAGCAGTACTTC.

This clonotype was counted many times. The J gene is TRBJ2-7, the V gene TRBV28, with TRBD1 matching over 8 bases. Germline V gene sequence: CDR1 MDHEN, CDR2 SYDVKM. Germline trimming cut 5 bases from V and 0 bases from J; bases unmatched to any gene: 6. The CDR3 sequence is 15 residues long. The CDR3 loop reads CASSLHGTGSYEQYF. CDR3 bases: TGTGCCAGCAGTCTACACGGGACAGGCTCCTACGAGCAGTACTTC.

This clonotype was observed a single time. The CDR3 DNA reads as TGCAGTGCCTTGGGGCCGAGGAACACCGGGGAGCTGTTTTTT. Protein sequence: CSALGPRNTGELFF. The gene calls are TRBV20-1 and TRBJ2-2, with D possibly TRBD1 on 5 matching bases. The CDR3 runs to 14 residues. The V end was cut by 6 bases, the J end by 1 base, with 12 bases between. Germline V gene sequence: CDR1 DFQATT, CDR2 SNEGSKA (reference sequence).

This clonotype was seen ten or more times. The CDR3 sequence is CASSYLGNPYEQYF. CDR3 DNA sequence: TGTGCCAGCAGTTACCTGGGGAACCCCTACGAGCAGTACTTC. This rearrangement joins TRBV6-2 or TRBV6-3 to TRBJ2-7; D not certain. CDR3 length: 14 amino acids. V gave up 2 bases and J gave up 2 bases, with 10 bases separating them. CDR1 is MNHEY, CDR2 SVGEGT, per germline.

This clonotype was seen many times. The chain couples TRBV20-1 to TRBJ2-1; D might be TRBD1 or TRBD2, each matching 7 bases. The CDR3 extends over 12 amino acids. CDR1 is DFQATT and CDR2 is SNEGSKA in the germline V gene (reference sequence). V was trimmed by 4 bases and J by 8 bases, leaving 12 bases between them. In DNA form, the CDR3 reads TGCAGTGCTACACAGGGGAGGGATGAGCAGTTCTTC. Translating gives CSATQGRDEQFF.

This clonotype has ten or more counts. The CDR3, as DNA: TGTGCCAGCAGCTTGGTCCGGGACAGCTCTGGAAACACCATATATTTT. It codes for CASSLVRDSSGNTIYF. V is TRBV11-3 and J is TRBJ1-3; 7 bases are shared with TRBD1. This CDR3 spans 16 amino acids. CDR1 and CDR2 (germline): SGHNT, YENEEA. The junction had 5 bases not matched to a gene; V was cut back by 3 bases and J by 0 bases.

The gene calls are TRBV7-9 and TRBJ1-2; the D gene is possibly TRBD1 (6 bases). V was shortened by 5 bases and J by 10 bases, with 23 bases between the two germline ends. Per germline, CDR1 SEHNR and CDR2 FQNEAQ (reference sequence). The length of the CDR3 is 15 residues. This CDR3 reads CASSRSEQGDFFYTF. In DNA, the CDR3 is TGTGCCAGCAGCCGGTCCGAACAGGGAGACTTTTTCTACACCTTC.

This clonotype was seen repeatedly, ten times or more. The genes are TRBV19 and TRBJ1-5; the D is unclear. V was trimmed by 3 bases and J by 2 bases, leaving 5 bases between them. The CDR3 has 13 residues. Germline assignment: CDR1 LNHDA and CDR2 SQIVND (reference sequence). CDR3 in amino acids: CASSIKGNQPQHF. CDR3 coding DNA: TGTGCCAGTAGTATTAAGGGCAATCAGCCCCAGCATTTT.

This clonotype was detected many times. The chain carries TRBV6-2 or TRBV6-3 and TRBJ1-6; TRBD1 matches 10 bases. Germline V CDR1 and CDR2: MNHEY, SVGEGT. The CDR3 is 18 residues long. V dropped 5 bases and J dropped 11; count of bases not matched to a gene: 18. CDR3 sequence: CASSPGQGNRTTIPPLHF. The DNA for the CDR3 is TGTGCCAGCAGTCCGGGACAGGGGAACAGGACAACGATTCCACCCCTCCACTTT.

This clonotype has a count of ten or more. This sequence joins TRBV27 and TRBJ2-1; maybe TRBD2 (5 bases). The germline V gene has CDR1 MNHEY and CDR2 SMNVEV (reference sequence). V was trimmed by 8 bases and J by 4 bases, leaving 9 bases between them. This CDR3 has 12 residues. The CDR3: CASSSTYNEQFF. DNA of the CDR3: TGTGCCAGCTCTAGCACTTACAATGAGCAGTTCTTC.

This clonotype was detected many times. The rearrangement links TRBV27 to TRBJ1-3; perhaps TRBD1 as D (6 bases). V shed 4 bases and J shed 0 bases, with 13 bases lying between them. The CDR3 contains 16 residues. Germline V gene sequence: CDR1 MNHEY, CDR2 SMNVEV (reference sequence). The CDR3 protein is CASSYSQGTSGNTIYF. Written as DNA, the CDR3 is TGTGCCAGCAGTTATAGTCAGGGGACCTCTGGAAACACCATATATTTT.